The rows below give T cell receptor beta chains drawn from one sample of a study of T cells in Graves' hyperthyroidism and ophthalmopathy. TCRdb ran MiXCR on the multiplex PCR reads and lists one entry per CDR3 protein. The sample has some 570,000 distinct CDR3 sequences; 11% to 15% are singletons. Sample: blood. These receptors came from a woman under 30 with Graves' ophthalmopathy. CDR3s include the opening cysteine and the closing phenylalanine or tryptophan. The D gene is left open where the match is weak. Some rows mark clone size as missing; the rest say once, few, many or name a class of expanded clone.

clone_size	d_call	j_call	v_call	cdr3_aa	cdr3_nt
NA	TRBD1	TRBJ2-4	TRBV27	CASRQQGIGNIQYF	TGTGCCAGCAGACAACAGGGGATAGGAAACATTCAGTACTTC
NA	NA	TRBJ1-1	TRBV18	CASSDFGGGRYLTEAFF	TGTGCCAGCTCAGACTTCGGCGGGGGGCGTTATCTAACTGAAGCTTTCTTT
many	NA	TRBJ2-1	TRBV7-2	CASSLRTNSYNEQFF	TGTGCCAGCAGCTTAAGGACCAACTCCTACAATGAGCAGTTCTTC
few	NA	TRBJ2-1	TRBV7-3	CASSRLAAVYNEQFF	TGTGCCAGCAGCCGGTTGGCGGCCGTCTACAATGAGCAGTTCTTC
many	NA	TRBJ2-3	TRBV28	CATPAGTRNTDTQYF	TGTGCCACTCCGGCCGGGACAAGGAACACAGATACGCAGTATTTT
NA	TRBD2	TRBJ2-7	TRBV24-1	CATSDRGDYEQYF	TGTGCCACCAGTGATCGGGGGGATTACGAGCAGTACTTC
NA	TRBD2	TRBJ2-1	TRBV2	CASWGLAGGNYNEQFF	TGTGCCAGCTGGGGACTAGCGGGAGGCAACTACAATGAGCAGTTCTTC
many	NA	TRBJ2-5	TRBV3-1	CASSQRSSLETQYF	TGTGCCAGCAGCCAAAGGAGTAGTTTGGAGACCCAGTACTTC
few	NA	TRBJ1-5	TRBV7-7	CASRGPGGEGNQPQHF	TGTGCTAGCAGGGGCCCCGGGGGCGAGGGCAATCAGCCCCAGCATTTT
many	TRBD2	TRBJ2-3	TRBV10-3	CAISRGVGSTDTQYF	TGTGCCATCAGTCGGGGGGTTGGGAGCACAGATACGCAGTATTTT
NA	TRBD1	TRBJ1-2	TRBV20-1	CSARGKTGGKANYGYTF	TGCAGTGCTAGGGGAAAAACAGGGGGAAAAGCTAACTATGGCTACACCTTC
many	NA	TRBJ2-2	TRBV30	CALSTNTGELFF	TGTGCCTTGTCAACGAACACCGGGGAGCTGTTTTTT